This is a list of T cell receptor beta chains from one sample in a study of post-analysis software for immune sequencing data. TCRdb itself ran the PCR reads through MiXCR, one entry per CDR3 protein. The table has approximately 400,000 distinct CDR3 sequences, about a third seen once. Specimen: blood. Source of these receptors: a girl aged 10 to 17 with multiple sclerosis. Each CDR3 is given with its conserved first and last residue. A D gene is named only where the DNA matches it firmly. Some rows mark clone size as missing; the rest say once, few, many or name a class of expanded clone.

d_call	j_call	clone_size	cdr3_length	v_call	cdr3_nt	cdr3_aa
-	TRBJ2-7	few	11	TRBV12-3/TRBV12-4	TGTGCCAGCAGTGCCCAGTACGAGCAGTACTTC	CASSAQYEQYF
-	TRBJ1-4	-	16	TRBV7-9	TGTGCCAGCAGCCCAGCTCCTGGGTCGGCTAATGAAAAACTGTTTTTT	CASSPAPGSANEKLFF
-	TRBJ2-5	-	15	TRBV5-5	TGTGCCAGCAGCTTATTCGGTATTGGGGAAGAGACCCAGTACTTC	CASSLFGIGEETQYF
-	TRBJ1-2	-	15	TRBV4-1	TGCGCCAGCAGCCAAGCTAGGGAGGGCGGCTATGGCTACACCTTC	CASSQAREGGYGYTF
-	TRBJ1-6	-	12	TRBV7-9	TGTGCCAGCAGACTCGTTAATTCACCCCTCCACTTT	CASRLVNSPLHF
TRBD1	TRBJ2-3	few	12	TRBV29-1	TGCAGCGTGGACAGGCTCACAGATACGCAGTATTTT	CSVDRLTDTQYF
-	TRBJ2-3	-	13	TRBV5-1	TGCGCCAGCAGCGTCGAACTGGGAAATACGCAGTATTTT	CASSVELGNTQYF
-	TRBJ2-7	-	14	TRBV7-2	TGTGCCAGCAGCTCCGCGGGACTCCCGGACGAGCAGTACTTC	CASSSAGLPDEQYF
TRBD2	TRBJ2-3	-	17	TRBV10-1	TGCGCCAGCAGTGAGTCTACTAGCGGGGGGGCCAAAGATACGCAGTATTTT	CASSESTSGGAKDTQYF
-	TRBJ1-4	-	14	TRBV3-1	TGTGCCAGCACCAATCAGGGTTCGAATGAAAAACTGTTTTTT	CASTNQGSNEKLFF
TRBD1	TRBJ1-5	-	12	TRBV5-1	TGCGGATCGCGACAGGGGCCTCAGCCCCAGCATTTT	CGSRQGPQPQHF
-	TRBJ2-3	once	16	TRBV5-1	TGCGCCAGCAGCTCGCAACGGGCTAGCGTCAGGGATACGCAGTATTTT	CASSSQRASVRDTQYF
-	TRBJ1-2	-	13	TRBV9	TGTGCCAGCAGCGTCCACCCTAACTATGGCTACACCTTC	CASSVHPNYGYTF
-	TRBJ1-1	-	15	TRBV2	TGTGCCAGCAGTGAAGGGCAAAGGTCGAACACTGAAGCTTTCTTT	CASSEGQRSNTEAFF
-	TRBJ2-4	few	17	TRBV5-1	TGCGCCAGCAGCTTGGCGGCAGGGGCCGCTGGCAAAAACATTCAGTACTTC	CASSLAAGAAGKNIQYF
-	TRBJ1-4	-	15	TRBV4-2	TGTGCCAGCAGCCAGCTAAGGGGGGCCGGGGAAAAACTGTTTTTT	CASSQLRGAGEKLFF
TRBD2	TRBJ2-5	-	16	TRBV29-1	TGCAGCGACCGCTCCGTCGGGGGGTTTGGAGGAGAGACCCAGTACTTC	CSDRSVGGFGGETQYF
-	TRBJ1-5	-	15	TRBV12-3/TRBV12-4	TGTGCCAGCAGCCCCGGACAGATTAGCAATCAGCCCCAGCATTTT	CASSPGQISNQPQHF
-	TRBJ2-5	once	17	TRBV12-3/TRBV12-4	TGTGCCAGCAGTTTAGCCGGGGGCGCCCCGGGTAGGGAGACCCAGTACTTC	CASSLAGGAPGRETQYF
-	TRBJ1-5	-	22	TRBV12-3/TRBV12-4	TGTGCCAGCAGTTTTCTTCGGTATCGGTCTGACGGCATGACAGGACACAATCAGCCCCAGCATTTT	CASSFLRYRSDGMTGHNQPQHF
-	TRBJ2-7	few	14	TRBV20-1	TGCAGTGCTAGCCTGGCAGGGGATTCCTACGAGCAGTACTTC	CSASLAGDSYEQYF
-	TRBJ2-6	-	14	TRBV6-6	TGTGCCAGCAGTAGGAGAGGGGGGGCCAACGTCCTGACTTTC	CASSRRGGANVLTF
TRBD2	TRBJ2-2	-	16	TRBV2	TGTGCCAGCAGTGTCCTAGCGGGGGCTATCACCGGGGAGCTGTTTTTT	CASSVLAGAITGELFF
TRBD2	TRBJ2-3	-	17	TRBV4-2	TGTGCCAGCAGCCAACGACTAGCGGGGGGCGATCCAGATACGCAGTATTTT	CASSQRLAGGDPDTQYF